Below, 17 T cell receptor beta chains from the same sample are listed, as sequenced in a study of OX40 agonist ivuxolimab in advanced cancers. Clones were sequenced by immunoSEQ multiplex PCR, and TCRdb holds only the in-frame ones, with some missing. Of tens of thousands of clones in the sample, 90% were seen once. Sequenced material: CD4+ or CD8+ T cells sorted from blood, taken in a trial of the OX40 agonist ivuxolimab. The receptor source for this set is an adult with an advanced solid tumor such as melanoma, head and neck, liver or kidney cancer.

This chain joins TRBV19 and TRBJ1-1, with D unclear. The germline gives CDR1 LNHDA, CDR2 SQIVND (reference sequence). The CDR3 runs to 13 residues. V dropped 5 bases and J dropped 6 bases, with 13 bases sitting between them. CDR3 amino acids: CASSPPRASEAFF. CDR3 nucleotides: TGTGCCAGTAGTCCCCCCCGAGCATCTGAAGCTTTCTTT.

This chain joins TRBV6-5 and TRBJ2-1; possibly TRBD1 for D (6 bases). Per the germline V gene, CDR1 is MNHEY and CDR2 is SVGAGI. The CDR3 loop spans 12 amino acids. V was clipped by 10 bases and J by 8 bases, with 15 bases between them. The CDR3 region is CAIGQPRDEQFF. The CDR3 coding sequence is TGTGCCATCGGACAGCCTCGGGATGAGCAGTTCTTC.

The chain uses TRBV28 and TRBJ2-7; possibly TRBD1 or TRBD2 for D (6 bases each). Germline lookup yields CDR1 MDHEN and CDR2 SYDVKM. V dropped 3 bases and J dropped 4 bases, with 13 bases sitting between them. The CDR3 is 14 amino acids. DNA for the CDR3: TGTGCCAGCAGTTTCGGGGGCCAAATTTACGAGCAGTACTTC. It specifies CASSFGGQIYEQYF.

V usage is TRBV2 and J usage is TRBJ2-3; unclear D gene. The CDR3 extends over 11 amino acids. V lost 3 bases and J 5 bases, leaving 3 bases between the germline ends. Germline CDR1 SNHLY, CDR2 FYNNEI. The CDR3: CASSDRDTQYF. The CDR3 DNA follows: TGTGCCAGCAGTGATCGAGATACGCAGTATTTT.

This chain connects TRBV7-2 to TRBJ2-5; D remains ambiguous. Germline CDR1 SGHTA, CDR2 FQGNSA. The CDR3 has 14 amino acids. Trimming cost V 0 bases and J 5 bases, with 10 bases left between them. The CDR3 region has the DNA TGTGCCAGCAGCTTAGCGGCTGGGTCGGAGACCCAGTACTTC. As protein: CASSLAAGSETQYF.

This clone was observed a few times. The chain joins TRBV7-3 to TRBJ2-2; maybe TRBD2 (6 bases). CDR1 is SGHTA and CDR2 is FQGTGA in the germline V gene. CDR3 length equals 18 residues. V was clipped by 1 base and J by 2 bases, with 17 bases between them. CDR3 amino acids: CASSLRAPRRGNTGELFF. CDR3 DNA: TGTGCCAGCAGCTTAAGGGCCCCCAGGCGGGGTAACACCGGGGAGCTGTTTTTT.

The chain links TRBV11-3 to TRBJ2-7, with TRBD2 matching over 7 bases. Germline V gene sequence: CDR1 SGHNT, CDR2 YENEEA. CDR3 length: 15 residues. With 5 bases clipped from V and 2 bases from J, the junction kept 9 bases outside the gene matches. The CDR3 DNA reads as TGTGCCAGCAGCCCCCGACTAGCCGAACCCTACGAGCAGTACTTC. Translated: CASSPRLAEPYEQYF.

V usage is TRBV18 and J usage is TRBJ1-4; no reliable D call. From germline, CDR1 is KGHSH and CDR2 LQKENI. The CDR3 is 12 amino acids. Trimming removed 3 bases from V and 8 bases from J, with 7 bases in between. The CDR3 region has the DNA TGTGCCAGCTCACCTTTAGGGGAAAAACTGTTTTTT. This gives the protein CASSPLGEKLFF.

This rearrangement joins TRBV21-1 to TRBJ1-2. TRBV21-1 is an annotated pseudogene. CDR3 length: 14 amino acids. The CDR3 DNA sequence: TGTGCCAGAGCTGCCCCGAGTACTAACTATGGCTACACCTTC. Translated: CARAAPSTNYGYTF.

This clone is a singleton in its sample. The genes are TRBV27 and TRBJ2-7; 12 nucleotides agree with TRBD2. V lost 5 bases, J lost 4 bases, and 9 bases stayed unmatched. Looked up from germline, CDR1 is MNHEY and CDR2 is SMNVEV (reference sequence). The length of the CDR3 is 16 residues. CDR3 coding DNA: TGTGCCAGCAGTAAAAAGGGACTAGCGGGCGATTACGAGCAGTACTTC. This gives the protein CASSKKGLAGDYEQYF.

This sequence joins TRBV7-2 and TRBJ2-7; 7 bases line up with TRBD2. This CDR3 spans 12 amino acids. CDR1 and CDR2 (germline): SGHTA, FQGNSA. V gave up 7 bases and J gave up 4 bases; unmatched junction bases: 4. In DNA form, the CDR3 reads TGTGCCAGCACGGCTAGCGGATACGAGCAGTACTTC. Translation gives CASTASGYEQYF.

The genes are TRBV5-1 and TRBJ2-5; the D gene could be TRBD1 or TRBD2 (5 bases each). Trimming cost V 2 bases and J 1 base, with 9 bases left between them. CDR3 size: 14 residues. Germline lookup yields CDR1 SGHRS and CDR2 YFSETQ. CDR3 region: CASSLTGPQETQYF. The CDR3 bases are TGCGCCAGCAGCTTAACGGGGCCCCAAGAGACCCAGTACTTC.

On this clone itself: At one boundary the junction diverges from the germline segment, which might be a read error. This rearrangement joins TRBV7-7 to TRBJ2-1; 11 bases line up with TRBD2. The CDR3 spans 19 residues. CDR1 is SSHAT, CDR2 FNYEAQ, per germline (reference sequence). The CDR3 DNA reads TGTGCTAGCAGCCCGGTCAGGGGTACCCCTAGCGGGAGGTTGGATGAGCAGTTCTTC. Translation gives CASSPVRGTPSGRLDEQFF.

The chain recombines TRBV21-1 with TRBJ1-5; the D call TRBD1 from the table was never checked on the DNA. TRBV21-1 is designated a pseudogene. This CDR3 is built from 14 residues. The CDR3 sequence: CASSNGARGQPQHF. The CDR3 nucleotides are TGTGCCAGCAGCAATGGTGCTAGGGGTCAGCCCCAGCATTTT.

The gene calls are TRBV6-1 and TRBJ2-5; 9 nucleotides line up with TRBD1. V shed 7 bases and J 1 base; nucleotides not matched to a gene: 7. The CDR3 extends over 15 amino acids. The germline V gene encodes CDR1 MNHNS and CDR2 SASEGT. Written as DNA, the CDR3 is TGTGCCAGCATCCGGGACAGGGCCACCCAAGAGACCCAGTACTTC. It translates to CASIRDRATQETQYF.

This clone was recorded once. This chain joins TRBV7-6 and TRBJ2-7, with 9 bases matching TRBD1. The CDR3 length is 16 residues. Germline loops: CDR1 SGHVS, CDR2 FNYEAQ. The V segment lost 0 bases and the J segment 5 bases; nucleotides outside the gene matches: 8. CDR3 in amino acids: CASSLAFGTGRNEQYF. In DNA, the CDR3 is TGTGCCAGCAGCTTAGCGTTCGGGACAGGGCGCAACGAGCAGTACTTC.

V and J are TRBV20-1 and TRBJ1-5, with D hard to call. The germline V gene encodes CDR1 DFQATT and CDR2 SNEGSKA (reference sequence). Trimming pared 5 bases from V and 7 bases from J, leaving 9 bases between. This CDR3 comprises 11 residues. CDR3 region: CSADGPQPQHF. CDR3 DNA sequence: TGCAGTGCTGATGGCCCCCAGCCCCAGCATTTT.